A single T cell receptor (beta chain) is shown here with its context. Sequencing of TCR beta drew on CD8+ and CD4+ T cells from blood. Multiple sclerosis controls were treatment-naive patients with stable or active relapsing-remitting disease. Negative isolation was applied to CD8+ and CD4+ T cells, and FACS enrichment was applied to TEMRA cells. This sample is part of a study of CD8 T cells in Susac syndrome. The CDR3 has 15 amino acids. V shed 2 bases, J shed 5 bases, and the junction held 6 bases outside the gene matches. RNA totalling about 0.45 to 1 ug underwent reverse transcription with random hexamers. Across 54 Vbeta and 13 Jbeta, TCR beta CDR3 was amplified with immunoSEQ multiplex PCR. TCRdb called the immunoSEQ multiplex PCR reads again in MiXCR, with one record for every CDR3 protein. Seen here are about 150,000 distinct CDR3 sequences, roughly 95% observed once, and the top ten hold 0.14% to 0.15%.

Sequenced material: CD8+ T cells from PBMCs. The receptor was isolated from a human donor with multiple sclerosis. This rearrangement joins TRBV12-3 or TRBV12-4 to TRBJ2-5, with 9 positions matching TRBD2. CDR3: CASSLTRGGRETQYF. The CDR3 DNA reads TGTGCCAGCAGTTTAACGCGGGGGGGCCGGGAGACCCAGTACTTC.